This T cell receptor beta chain came from a study of CD8 T cells in ankylosing spondylitis (TCRdb year 2017). Background for the entire study: T cell receptor beta repertoires were profiled in healthy donors and ankylosing spondylitis patients so that disease-linked TCR variants could be found. The whole study cohort included 108 healthy donors and 20 to 30 ankylosing spondylitis patients. Samples of peripheral blood were taken, and for ankylosing spondylitis patients, synovial fluid was collected as well.

TCRdb names Illumina HiSeq 2500 as the instrument used. Quantitative 5'-RACE with molecular barcodes was used to prepare TCR beta libraries. The original methods were these. To identify disease-linked TCR variants, a new computational method was used, one built on a probabilistic model of VDJ rearrangement. TCRdb applied fastp at Q25 and MiXCR to the public reads, then kept only in-frame beta chains. Here each entry gathers all rows of one CDR3 protein and keeps the most common genes and DNA. The V and J calls and clone size come from TCRdb's table, not from the authors' own analysis. Recorded for this sample are 300,000 to 400,000 distinct CDR3 sequences; roughly 14% of them occurred a single time. 0.95% to 1.4% of the sample is held by the ten biggest clonotypes. General findings and caveats noted by the study authors: The disease-linked clones were reported as significantly enriched in matched synovial fluid samples from ankylosing spondylitis patients. The disease-linked clones had a CD8+ phenotype and were found at relatively low frequencies in peripheral blood. A TCR beta motif made up of several highly homologous amino acid variants appeared to be characteristic of blood from ankylosing spondylitis patients. Some TCR beta motif variants had previously been reported in synovial fluid and blood of reactive arthritis patients, which suggested common disease-initiation mechanisms.

Relative to germline, V is 5 bases shorter and J is 2 bases shorter, with 16 bases between their ends. CDR1 and CDR2 (SEHNR, FQNEAQ) derive from the germline V gene (reference sequence). From the cysteine up to the phenylalanine, the CDR3 has a length of 16 residues. The kept DNA is CDR3 alone, 48 bases in frame from the first base. This clonotype was picked up a small number of times. The antigen it recognizes is unknown. Base qualities are not at hand, and no much larger clone is one base apart. The clonotype was recovered from a male donor with ankylosing spondylitis or in good health (not recorded which). The chain is encoded by TRBV7-9 joined to TRBJ1-5; TRBD1 is possibly the D segment (5 matching bases). Material: blood, either unsorted or a sorted T cell fraction (not recorded which). The sequenced DNA is TGTGCCAGCAGCAAAAGCCGCGGGGCCGGCAATCAGCCCCAGCATTTT. It encodes CASSKSRGAGNQPQHF. Reference TRBV7-9 and TRBJ1-5 genes cover what lies past the CDR3, so the full variable domain is DTGVSQNPRHKITKRGQNVTFRCDPISEHNRLYWYRQTLGQGPEFLTYFQNEAQLEKSRLLSDRFSAERPKGSFSTLEIQRTEQGDSAMYLCASSKSRGAGNQPQHFGDGTRLSIL.